The present TCR beta chain was sequenced within a study of blood T cell repertoires in COVID-19. Profiling relied on immunoSEQ multiplex PCR, and the TCRdb table lists in-frame clones only, not all of them. The sample includes 250,000 to 350,000 clones, more than 75% of them seen just once. The length of the CDR3 is 14 residues. Per the germline V gene, CDR1 is MGHDK and CDR2 is SYGVNS. Trimming stripped 1 base from V and 14 bases from J, with 18 bases between. Specimen: peripheral blood. This sequence joins TRBV25-1 and TRBJ2-4, with a tentative D call TRBD1 (5 bases). This receptor was obtained from a woman aged 50 to 65 with active or convalescent COVID-19. The CDR3 loop reads CASSESGKPAPKYF. CDR3 nucleotide sequence: TGTGCCAGCAGTGAATCAGGGAAGCCTGCACCTAAGTACTTC.